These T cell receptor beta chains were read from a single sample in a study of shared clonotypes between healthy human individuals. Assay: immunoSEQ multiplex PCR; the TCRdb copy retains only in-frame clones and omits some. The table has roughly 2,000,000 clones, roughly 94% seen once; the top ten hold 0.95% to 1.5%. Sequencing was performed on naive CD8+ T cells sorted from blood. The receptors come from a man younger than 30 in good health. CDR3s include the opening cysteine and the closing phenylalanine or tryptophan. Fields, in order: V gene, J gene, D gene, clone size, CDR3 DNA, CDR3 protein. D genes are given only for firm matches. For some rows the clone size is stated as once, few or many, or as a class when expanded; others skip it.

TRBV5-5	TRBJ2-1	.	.	TGTGCCAGCAGCCCCCAGGGTGAACTCTCCTACAATGAGCAGTTCTTC	CASSPQGELSYNEQFF
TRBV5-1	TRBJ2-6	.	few	TGCGCCAGCAGAGCGAAAGACTCCTCTGGGGCCAACGTCCTGACTTTC	CASRAKDSSGANVLTF
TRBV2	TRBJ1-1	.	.	TGTGCCAGCAGTGAAGCGTATTCCACTGAAGCTTTCTTT	CASSEAYSTEAFF
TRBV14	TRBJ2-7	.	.	TGTGCCAGCAGCCATCTCGGAGGACTAAACTACGAGCAGTACTTC	CASSHLGGLNYEQYF
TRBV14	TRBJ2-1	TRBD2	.	TGTGCCAGCAAAGGCGGGAGCTACAATGAGCAGTTCTTC	CASKGGSYNEQFF
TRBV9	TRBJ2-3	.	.	TGTGCCAGCAGCCCCAGGGTATCTAGCACAGATACGCAGTATTTT	CASSPRVSSTDTQYF
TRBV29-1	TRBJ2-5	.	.	TGCAGTCTTTCCGACAGGCCGGAGACCCAGTACTTC	CSLSDRPETQYF
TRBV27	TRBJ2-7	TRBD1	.	TGTGCCAGCAGAGTAACTTCCGGGACAGGGTTCGACGAGCAGTACTTC	CASRVTSGTGFDEQYF
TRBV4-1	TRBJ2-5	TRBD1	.	TGCGCCAGCAGCCAAGATCGCGGACAGGGGACCCAAGAGACCCAGTACTTC	CASSQDRGQGTQETQYF
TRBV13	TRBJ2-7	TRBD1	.	TGTGCCAGCAGCTTCCCTGGACAGGCCTACGAGCAGTACTTC	CASSFPGQAYEQYF
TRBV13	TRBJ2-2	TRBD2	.	TGTGCCAGCAGCCGGCTGACTAGCCCCGGGGAGCTGTTTTTT	CASSRLTSPGELFF
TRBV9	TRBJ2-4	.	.	TGTGCCAGCAGCCTCGATCATTCCGGGGGCGCAGACATTCAGTACTTC	CASSLDHSGGADIQYF
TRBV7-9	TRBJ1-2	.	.	TGTGCCAGCAGCTTAGCGCAGGGACTCTATGGCTACACCTTC	CASSLAQGLYGYTF
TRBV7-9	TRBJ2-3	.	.	TGTGCCAGCAGCTTGGACACGGGCACAGATACGCAGTATTTT	CASSLDTGTDTQYF
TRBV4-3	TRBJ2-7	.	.	TGCGCCAGCAGCCAAGATTATATAGCGGTTAGCTCCTACGAGCAGTACTTC	CASSQDYIAVSSYEQYF
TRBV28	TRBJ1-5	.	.	TGTGCCAGCAAAAACCTCGGTCAGAATAATCAGCCCCAGCATTTT	CASKNLGQNNQPQHF
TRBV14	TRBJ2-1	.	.	TGTGCCAGCAGCCCCGGGGGATACGAGCAGTTCTTC	CASSPGGYEQFF
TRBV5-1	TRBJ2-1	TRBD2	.	TGCGCCAGCAGCTTGGAAGGGACCGTGGGACTAGCGGCTTACAATGAGCAGTTCTTC	CASSLEGTVGLAAYNEQFF
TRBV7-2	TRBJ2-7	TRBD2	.	TGTGCCAGCAGCCTGACTAGCACAGAATACGAGCAGTACTTC	CASSLTSTEYEQYF
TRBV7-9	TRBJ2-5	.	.	TGTGCCAGCAGCTTGCGGGACCAGGAGACCCAGTACTTC	CASSLRDQETQYF
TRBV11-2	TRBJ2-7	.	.	TGTGCCAGCAGCTTACCCTACGCCATGGAGACACTTGCCTACGAGCAGTACTTC	CASSLPYAMETLAYEQYF
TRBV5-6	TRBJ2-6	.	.	TGTGCCAGCAGCTTGCTTGGGGCCAACGTCCTGACTTTC	CASSLLGANVLTF
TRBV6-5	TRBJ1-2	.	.	TGTGCCAGCAGTTACTCGGAGGGACACTATGGCTACATCTTC	CASSYSEGHYGYIF
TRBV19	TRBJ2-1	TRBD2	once	TGTGCCAGTAGTACCTCGACTAGCGGCTCGAGGTTTGAGCAGTTCTTC	CASSTSTSGSRFEQFF
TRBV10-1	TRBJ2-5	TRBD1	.	TGCGCCAGCAGTGAAGGTCAGGGGGCGGGAGAGACCCAGTACTTC	CASSEGQGAGETQYF
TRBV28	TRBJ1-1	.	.	TGTGCCACTAAATGGGGGGAAGGAACTGAAGCTTTCTTT	CATKWGEGTEAFF
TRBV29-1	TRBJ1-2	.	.	TGCAGCGTTGAAGATTGGGGGGGGCGAGACCATGGCTACACCTTC	CSVEDWGGRDHGYTF
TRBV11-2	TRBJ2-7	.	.	TGTGCCAGCAGCTTGCGCCTGTCCTACGAGCAGTACTTC	CASSLRLSYEQYF
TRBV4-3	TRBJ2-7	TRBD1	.	TGCGCCAGCAGCCGAGGGACAGGGAGCTCCTACGAGCAGTACTTC	CASSRGTGSSYEQYF
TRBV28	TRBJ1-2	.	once	TGTGCCAGCAGTTTATGGGATTGGGGGTCGGGCTATGGCTACACCTTC	CASSLWDWGSGYGYTF
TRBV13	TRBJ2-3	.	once	TGTGCCAGCAGCATTACCCCTCGCGGGATTACAGATACGCAGTATTTT	CASSITPRGITDTQYF
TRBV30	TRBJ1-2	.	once	TGTGCCTCGACAGGTCGGGACTATGGCTACACCTTC	CASTGRDYGYTF
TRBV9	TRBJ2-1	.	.	TGTGCCAGCAGTAGGACAGCCCTTTACAATGAGCAGTTCTTC	CASSRTALYNEQFF
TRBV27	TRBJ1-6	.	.	TGTGCCAGCAGTTTTTTTTCCAATTCACCCCTCCACTTT	CASSFFSNSPLHF
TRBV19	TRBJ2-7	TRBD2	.	TGTGCCAGTAGTATAACTGGCGGGGGTTCCTACGAGCAGTACTTC	CASSITGGGSYEQYF
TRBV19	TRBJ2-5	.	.	TGTGCCAGTAGTATGGACTCCGAAGAGACCCAGTACTTC	CASSMDSEETQYF
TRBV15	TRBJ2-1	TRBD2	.	TGTGCCACCAGCGGCTTGGAGACAAGCGCTCCGGGGGGTGAGCAGTTCTTC	CATSGLETSAPGGEQFF
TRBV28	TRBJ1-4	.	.	TGTGCCAGCAGTTTAACAGAGAGCACAACTAATGAAAAACTGTTTTTT	CASSLTESTTNEKLFF
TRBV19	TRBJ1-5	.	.	TGTGCCAGTAGGCCTCGTGGGGGGCAGCCCCAGCATTTT	CASRPRGGQPQHF
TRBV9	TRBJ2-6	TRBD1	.	TGTGCCAGCAGCGTAGCACAGGGGGACTCTGGGGCCAACGTCCTGACTTTC	CASSVAQGDSGANVLTF
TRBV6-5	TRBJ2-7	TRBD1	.	TGTGCCAGCAGTTACTCGACGGGACAGCAAGCCTACGAGCAGTACTTC	CASSYSTGQQAYEQYF
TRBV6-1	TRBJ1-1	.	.	TGTGCCAGCAGAGACCCCGGGACACCGGGTCCCGAAGCTTTCTTT	CASRDPGTPGPEAFF
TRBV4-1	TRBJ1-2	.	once	TGCGCCAGCAGCCCACCCCCGGCGGGGGCAGGGGGCTACACCTTC	CASSPPPAGAGGYTF
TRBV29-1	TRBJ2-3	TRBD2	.	TGCAGCGTTGAATTCGGGACTAGCGGGGAAACAGATACGCAGTATTTT	CSVEFGTSGETDTQYF
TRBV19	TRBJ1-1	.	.	TGTGCCAGTAGTATTAACCCGGCAGAACAGAACACTGAAGCTTTCTTT	CASSINPAEQNTEAFF
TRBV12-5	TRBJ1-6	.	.	TGTGCTAGTGGTTTGGAAGGTTCACCCCTCCACTTT	CASGLEGSPLHF
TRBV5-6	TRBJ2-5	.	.	TGTGCCAGCAGCGGACCGACTAGTCCCCATCAAGAGACCCAGTACTTC	CASSGPTSPHQETQYF
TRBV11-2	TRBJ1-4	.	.	TGTGCCAGCAGCTTTACCGAAGGGCTGTTTTTT	CASSFTEGLFF
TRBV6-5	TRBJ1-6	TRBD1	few	TGTGCCAGCAGTCCGGGGACAGCCCCTTCGACCCTCCACTTT	CASSPGTAPSTLHF
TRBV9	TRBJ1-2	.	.	TGTGCCAGCAGCGCTTCCAGCTTAGGGAACTATGGCTACACCTTC	CASSASSLGNYGYTF
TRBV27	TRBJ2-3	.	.	TGTGCCAGCAGTTTACGACTAGGGGGGCGGACAGATACGCAGTATTTT	CASSLRLGGRTDTQYF
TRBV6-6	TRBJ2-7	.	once	TGTGCCAGCAGTAGCCTTCGGGACACCGGAGACTACGAGCAGTACTTC	CASSSLRDTGDYEQYF
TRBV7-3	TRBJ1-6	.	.	TGTGCCAGCAGCTTAATGGGACGGTATAATTCACCCCTCCACTTT	CASSLMGRYNSPLHF
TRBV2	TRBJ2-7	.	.	TGTGCCAGCAGTGAAGGAAGAGGGCCCACCTACGAGCAGTACTTC	CASSEGRGPTYEQYF
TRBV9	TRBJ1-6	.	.	TGTGCCAGCAGCGTTGAAGATTCGACCGATTCACCCCTCCACTTT	CASSVEDSTDSPLHF